This T cell receptor beta chain came from a study of T-cell memory formation after mild COVID-19. Findings of the study overall: Among clones peaking at day 37 in the second wave, SARS-CoV-2 specificity remained unconfirmed. The study found contracting CD4+ clones mainly in CM and EM and contracting CD8+ clones in EMRA.

Barcoded TCR alpha and TCR beta cDNA libraries with UMIs came from 5'RACE using constant-segment primers. MiXCR was run by TCRdb on the 5' RACE reads, yielding one entry per CDR3 protein. The sample carries about 140,000 distinct CDR3 sequences, 13% to 15% recorded once. For this clonotype: Its matching antigen is unknown.

The sequencing sample was made of PBMCs or a T cell subset sorted from them (not recorded which). This receptor was taken from an adult woman who had mild COVID-19 (a few samples of this study predate the infection). Cell type and time point are not known.

CDR3 residues: CASSLRGSGDEQYF. The CDR3 coding sequence is TGTGCCAGCAGCTTGAGGGGTAGCGGGGACGAGCAGTACTTC. The chain combines TRBV13 with TRBJ2-7; 8 bases align to TRBD2. CDR1 is PRHDT, CDR2 FYEKMQ, per germline (reference sequence). The CDR3 is made up of 14 amino acids. V lost 3 bases to trimming and J lost 5 bases; unmatched junction nucleotides: 6.